This TCR beta chain was profiled in a study of blood T cell repertoires in COVID-19. Study-wide background: The United States, Italy and Spain provided the acute and convalescent COVID-19 samples.

Using immunoSEQ multiplex PCR, the repertoire was profiled, and TCRdb retains in-frame clones only, with some absent. The profile shows some 40,000 clones, approximately 80% of them singletons. This CDR3 contains 14 residues. The germline V and J ends were trimmed by 3 bases and 4 bases, with 10 bases remaining between them. Germline values: CDR1 LNHDA, CDR2 SQIVND (reference sequence). V usage is TRBV19 and J usage is TRBJ1-5; D is undetermined. The clonotype was recovered from a human donor in a cohort sampled during active or convalescent COVID-19. The donor label of this sample is uncertain. The sample consisted of peripheral blood. The CDR3 nucleotides read TGTGCCAGTAGTATTGGGCCGTCGAATCAGCCCCAGCATTTT. Its translation is CASSIGPSNQPQHF.